The clone carrying this T cell receptor beta chain was detected many times. Its target is not known. Attachment of unique molecular identifiers to individual cDNA molecules was performed. TCRdb itself ran the 5' RACE reads through MiXCR, one entry per CDR3 protein. The repertoire holds about 48,000 distinct CDR3 sequences, 5.6% seen once, with around 4.1% in the top ten. The CDR3 spans 10 residues. Trimming took 2 bases from V and 9 from J, leaving 4 bases between them. Looked up from germline, CDR1 is WSHSY and CDR2 is SAAADI. The sample is drawn from a study of early T cells in non-severe SARS-CoV-2 infection. Whole-study context: Sequenced material consisted of bulk RNA (from unsorted whole blood), and chains were unpaired.

Points from the study as a whole: Sequences matched to VDJdb favored anti-spike CD8 responses, while private and CD4 specificities were missed.

V is TRBV10-2 and J is TRBJ2-5, with no clear D. The sample was whole blood. The origin of this receptor is an adult who was a healthcare worker with PCR-confirmed SARS-CoV-2 infection or an uninfected control (not recorded which). In DNA, the CDR3 is TGCGCCAGCAGTGAGGGGGCCCAGTACTTC. Amino acid sequence: CASSEGAQYF.